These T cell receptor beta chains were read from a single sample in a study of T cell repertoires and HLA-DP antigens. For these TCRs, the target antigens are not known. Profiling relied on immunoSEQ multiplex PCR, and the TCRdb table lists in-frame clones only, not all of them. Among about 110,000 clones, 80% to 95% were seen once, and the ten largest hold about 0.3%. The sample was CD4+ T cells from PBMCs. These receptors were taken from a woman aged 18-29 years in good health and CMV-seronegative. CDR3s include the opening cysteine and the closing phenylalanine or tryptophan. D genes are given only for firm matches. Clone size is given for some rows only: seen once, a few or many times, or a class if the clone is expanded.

CDR3 DNA: TGTGCCAGCAGCTCAGACAGGTTCTATGAGACCCAGTACTTC
CDR3 protein: CASSSDRFYETQYF
clone size: NA
CDR3 length: 14
V gene: TRBV7-9
J gene: TRBJ2-5
D gene: NA

CDR3 DNA: TGCATCGCCGGGACTGACTATGGCTACACCTTC
CDR3 protein: CIAGTDYGYTF
clone size: few
CDR3 length: 11
V gene: TRBV29-1
J gene: TRBJ1-2
D gene: NA

CDR3 DNA: TGTGCCAGCAGCTACCGACTAGCGGGAGCGGGAGATACGCAGTATTTT
CDR3 protein: CASSYRLAGAGDTQYF
clone size: NA
CDR3 length: 16
V gene: TRBV14
J gene: TRBJ2-3
D gene: TRBD2

CDR3 DNA: TGTGCCAGCAACCATGTTATTAGGGGGAGGGGCACAGATACGCAGTATTTT
CDR3 protein: CASNHVIRGRGTDTQYF
clone size: few
CDR3 length: 17
V gene: TRBV11-2
J gene: TRBJ2-3
D gene: NA

CDR3 DNA: TGCGCCAGCTGTTTACTAGCGGGGGAGAATGAGCAGTTCTTC
CDR3 protein: CASCLLAGENEQFF
clone size: NA
CDR3 length: 14
V gene: TRBV5-1
J gene: TRBJ2-1
D gene: TRBD2

CDR3 DNA: TGTGCCAGTAGTATCCTCCGCGGGGTTACAGATACGCAGTATTTT
CDR3 protein: CASSILRGVTDTQYF
clone size: NA
CDR3 length: 15
V gene: TRBV19
J gene: TRBJ2-3
D gene: NA

CDR3 DNA: TGTGCCAGCAGCTTAGCGCGGCAGACCTACGAGCAGTACTTC
CDR3 protein: CASSLARQTYEQYF
clone size: NA
CDR3 length: 14
V gene: TRBV7-9
J gene: TRBJ2-7
D gene: NA

CDR3 DNA: TGTGCCAGCTCACCACCGGTGATAGGGGGGAATAATGAAAAACTGTTTTTT
CDR3 protein: CASSPPVIGGNNEKLFF
clone size: NA
CDR3 length: 17
V gene: TRBV18
J gene: TRBJ1-4
D gene: NA

CDR3 DNA: TGTGCCAGCAGCTCACAGGTCACCGGGGAGCTGTTTTTT
CDR3 protein: CASSSQVTGELFF
clone size: NA
CDR3 length: 13
V gene: TRBV7-3
J gene: TRBJ2-2
D gene: NA

CDR3 DNA: TGCGCCAGCAGCTTGATAGAGAACTATGGCTACACCTTC
CDR3 protein: CASSLIENYGYTF
clone size: NA
CDR3 length: 13
V gene: TRBV5-1
J gene: TRBJ1-2
D gene: NA

CDR3 DNA: TGTGCCAGCAGCTTAGAACTAGCGGGAGCTTACGAGCAGTACTTC
CDR3 protein: CASSLELAGAYEQYF
clone size: NA
CDR3 length: 15
V gene: TRBV11-2
J gene: TRBJ2-7
D gene: TRBD2

CDR3 DNA: TGTGCCAGCAGTTACTCTTCCGGTTACGGCAATGAGCAGTTCTTC
CDR3 protein: CASSYSSGYGNEQFF
clone size: once
CDR3 length: 15
V gene: TRBV6-5
J gene: TRBJ2-1
D gene: NA

CDR3 DNA: TGTGCCAGCAGCTTAGCGTCTACATGGGGTAGTCCAACGAACACTGAAGCTTTCTTT
CDR3 protein: CASSLASTWGSPTNTEAFF
clone size: NA
CDR3 length: 19
V gene: TRBV7-9
J gene: TRBJ1-1
D gene: NA

CDR3 DNA: TGCGCCAGCAGTTCAACTAGCGGAGACACAGATACGCAGTATTTT
CDR3 protein: CASSSTSGDTDTQYF
clone size: NA
CDR3 length: 15
V gene: TRBV5-1
J gene: TRBJ2-3
D gene: TRBD2

CDR3 DNA: TGTGCCAGCAGCGGTGGTGGGGAGGAGACCCAGTACTTC
CDR3 protein: CASSGGGEETQYF
clone size: NA
CDR3 length: 13
V gene: TRBV6-1
J gene: TRBJ2-5
D gene: NA

CDR3 DNA: TGTGCCATCAGTGGGGGGCTCATGGGAGGAAACACCATATATTTT
CDR3 protein: CAISGGLMGGNTIYF
clone size: NA
CDR3 length: 15
V gene: TRBV10-3
J gene: TRBJ1-3
D gene: NA

CDR3 DNA: TGTGCCAGCAGCGTAGAACAGAACTCCTACAATGAGCAGTTCTTC
CDR3 protein: CASSVEQNSYNEQFF
clone size: NA
CDR3 length: 15
V gene: TRBV9
J gene: TRBJ2-1
D gene: NA

CDR3 DNA: TGTGCCAGCAGCTTAGATGGGGGCTATGGCTACACCTTC
CDR3 protein: CASSLDGGYGYTF
clone size: NA
CDR3 length: 13
V gene: TRBV7-9
J gene: TRBJ1-2
D gene: NA

CDR3 DNA: TGTGCCAGCAGTGATCCCAGCCCGGGGACTGAAGCTTTCTTT
CDR3 protein: CASSDPSPGTEAFF
clone size: NA
CDR3 length: 14
V gene: TRBV28
J gene: TRBJ1-1
D gene: NA

CDR3 DNA: TGTGCCAGCAGCGTAGTTGGGACAGGAGTCCAAGAGACCCAGTACTTC
CDR3 protein: CASSVVGTGVQETQYF
clone size: NA
CDR3 length: 16
V gene: TRBV9
J gene: TRBJ2-5
D gene: TRBD1

CDR3 DNA: TGTGCCAGCAGTTTACAGGGGGCAACTAATGAAAAACTGTTTTTT
CDR3 protein: CASSLQGATNEKLFF
clone size: NA
CDR3 length: 15
V gene: TRBV28
J gene: TRBJ1-4
D gene: TRBD1

CDR3 DNA: TGTGCCACCAGCAGAGATGTCACCATTAGCACAGATACGCAGTATTTT
CDR3 protein: CATSRDVTISTDTQYF
clone size: NA
CDR3 length: 16
V gene: TRBV15
J gene: TRBJ2-3
D gene: NA

CDR3 DNA: TGTGCCAGCAGTCGGGGGGGAGTGGGCCAAGAGACCCAGTACTTC
CDR3 protein: CASSRGGVGQETQYF
clone size: NA
CDR3 length: 15
V gene: TRBV28
J gene: TRBJ2-5
D gene: TRBD2

CDR3 DNA: TGTGCCAGCAGCCCCCGGTCGGCTTATAATTCACCCCTCCACTTT
CDR3 protein: CASSPRSAYNSPLHF
clone size: NA
CDR3 length: 15
V gene: TRBV11-1
J gene: TRBJ1-6
D gene: NA

CDR3 DNA: TGTGCCAGCAGCCGGGGGGATACAGATACGCAGTATTTT
CDR3 protein: CASSRGDTDTQYF
clone size: NA
CDR3 length: 13
V gene: TRBV6-1
J gene: TRBJ2-3
D gene: TRBD2

CDR3 DNA: TGTGCCAGCAGTGCGCCCTACCAGGGGGCGCTTAACGAGCAGTACTTC
CDR3 protein: CASSAPYQGALNEQYF
clone size: NA
CDR3 length: 16
V gene: TRBV27
J gene: TRBJ2-7
D gene: TRBD1

CDR3 DNA: TGTGCCAGCAGGCCCACGGGATGGGGCAATCAGCCCCAGCATTTT
CDR3 protein: CASRPTGWGNQPQHF
clone size: NA
CDR3 length: 15
V gene: TRBV27
J gene: TRBJ1-5
D gene: NA

CDR3 DNA: TGTGCCAGCAGTTACTCGACTTCGGGGACCCAGTACTTC
CDR3 protein: CASSYSTSGTQYF
clone size: NA
CDR3 length: 13
V gene: TRBV6-5
J gene: TRBJ2-5
D gene: NA

CDR3 DNA: TGTGCCAGCAGTTTCCAGCCTAGTAATTCACCCCTCCACTTT
CDR3 protein: CASSFQPSNSPLHF
clone size: once
CDR3 length: 14
V gene: TRBV27
J gene: TRBJ1-6
D gene: NA

CDR3 DNA: TGTGCCAGCAGCTTGGCCGGGACAGGGAATGAAAAACTGTTTTTT
CDR3 protein: CASSLAGTGNEKLFF
clone size: NA
CDR3 length: 15
V gene: TRBV11-2
J gene: TRBJ1-4
D gene: TRBD1

CDR3 DNA: TGCGCCAGCAGCTTGGACAGGGGGCAGTCTTCTGGCTACACCTTC
CDR3 protein: CASSLDRGQSSGYTF
clone size: once
CDR3 length: 15
V gene: TRBV5-1
J gene: TRBJ1-2
D gene: TRBD1

CDR3 DNA: TGTGCCACCAGCAGAGGAGAGGGGGGCAATCAGCCCCAGCATTTT
CDR3 protein: CATSRGEGGNQPQHF
clone size: NA
CDR3 length: 15
V gene: TRBV15
J gene: TRBJ1-5
D gene: NA

CDR3 DNA: TGTGCCAGTACTAAGGGGACGAAGGGAGAACAGTACTTC
CDR3 protein: CASTKGTKGEQYF
clone size: NA
CDR3 length: 13
V gene: TRBV19
J gene: TRBJ2-7
D gene: NA

CDR3 DNA: TGTGCCAGCAGTGCCCATGCCGGGACAGGCTACGAGCAGTACTTC
CDR3 protein: CASSAHAGTGYEQYF
clone size: NA
CDR3 length: 15
V gene: TRBV28
J gene: TRBJ2-7
D gene: TRBD1

CDR3 DNA: TGTGCCAGCAGTATCATGACTAGCATTGGCACAGATACGCAGTATTTT
CDR3 protein: CASSIMTSIGTDTQYF
clone size: NA
CDR3 length: 16
V gene: TRBV27
J gene: TRBJ2-3
D gene: TRBD2

CDR3 DNA: TGTGCCAGCAGCCAAGTCCGGGACAGGGGGACTGAAGCTTTCTTT
CDR3 protein: CASSQVRDRGTEAFF
clone size: once
CDR3 length: 15
V gene: TRBV14
J gene: TRBJ1-1
D gene: TRBD1

CDR3 DNA: TGTGCCAGCAGCGCCGATTTCGGCTACACCTTC
CDR3 protein: CASSADFGYTF
clone size: NA
CDR3 length: 11
V gene: TRBV9
J gene: TRBJ1-2
D gene: NA

CDR3 DNA: TGTGCCAGCAGTTACTCGAGCCGGTACTACGAGCAGTACTTC
CDR3 protein: CASSYSSRYYEQYF
clone size: once
CDR3 length: 14
V gene: TRBV6-6
J gene: TRBJ2-7
D gene: NA

CDR3 DNA: TGTGCTAGCAGCCGCGGACAGCTAAATGAGCAGTTCTTC
CDR3 protein: CASSRGQLNEQFF
clone size: NA
CDR3 length: 13
V gene: TRBV7-7
J gene: TRBJ2-1
D gene: NA

CDR3 DNA: TGTGCCAGCAGTGCCCCAGGGCGGGGGACATACGAGCAGTACTTC
CDR3 protein: CASSAPGRGTYEQYF
clone size: NA
CDR3 length: 15
V gene: TRBV25-1
J gene: TRBJ2-7
D gene: NA

CDR3 DNA: TGTGCCAGCATTCGTGACAGGGGGTTCAATGAGCAGTTCTTC
CDR3 protein: CASIRDRGFNEQFF
clone size: NA
CDR3 length: 14
V gene: TRBV6-1
J gene: TRBJ2-1
D gene: TRBD1